The 27 T cell receptor beta chains reported below all come from one sample, sequenced in a study of blood T cell repertoires in COVID-19. Here immunoSEQ multiplex PCR was the method, and the copy in TCRdb shows in-frame clones only, minus some. The profile shows about 200,000 clones, 75% to 85% of them singletons. The sequencing sample was made of peripheral blood. The receptors were sampled from a woman between 65 and 79 years old with COVID-19, enrolled during active disease.

The chain links TRBV7-9 to TRBJ1-2; D gene uncertain. CDR3 size: 12 residues. Looked up from germline, CDR1 is SEHNR and CDR2 is FQNEAQ (reference sequence). Trimming took off 3 bases at V and 8 bases at J, with 10 bases between the two ends. The CDR3 reads CASSFAGEGYTF. The CDR3 DNA reads TGTGCCAGCAGCTTCGCTGGAGAAGGCTACACCTTC.

This chain joins TRBV5-1 and TRBJ1-2, with TRBD1 identical over 7 bases. Germline loops: CDR1 SGHRS, CDR2 YFSETQ. V was clipped by 4 bases and J by 5 bases; unmatched bases: 11. The CDR3 is 15 amino acids. CDR3 protein: CASSQKTGTTYGYTF. The CDR3 nucleotides are TGCGCCAGCAGCCAGAAGACAGGGACCACTTATGGCTACACCTTC.

The chain combines TRBV19 with TRBJ1-4, with a weak D call TRBD1 (5 bases). CDR1 LNHDA and CDR2 SQIVND come from the germline V gene (reference sequence). Between the trimmed V and J ends, which lost 7 bases and 5 bases, there was a span of 17 bases. The CDR3 spans 15 residues. The CDR3 loop reads CASTSGAGRNEKLFF. DNA of the CDR3: TGTGCCAGTACCTCCGGGGCAGGGAGGAATGAAAAACTGTTTTTT.

The chain combines TRBV6-2 or TRBV6-3 with TRBJ2-1, with 7 bases fitting TRBD2. Germline CDR1 MNHEY, CDR2 SVGEGT. The length of the CDR3 is 14 residues. V was clipped by 1 base and J by 9 bases; unmatched bases: 6. CDR3 bases: TGTGCCAGCAGTTACTTGAGGACTAGAGGTGAGCAGTTCTTC. This gives the protein CASSYLRTRGEQFF.

The CDR3 protein is CASSPSVAGGPDTQYF. CDR3 in DNA: TGTGCCAGCTCACCATCGGTAGCGGGAGGGCCAGATACGCAGTATTTT. The chain couples TRBV18 to TRBJ2-3, with 11 positions matching TRBD2. Germline CDR1 KGHSH, CDR2 LQKENI. The CDR3 runs to 16 residues. J was trimmed by 4 bases and V by 2 bases; bases with no gene match: 5.

V and J are TRBV19 and TRBJ2-7, with D maybe TRBD1 (6 bases). Germline-derived CDR1 and CDR2 are LNHDA and SQIVND (reference sequence). Trimming shortened V by 10 bases and J by 1 base, and 23 bases separated the two germline ends. This CDR3 comprises 16 residues. The CDR3 loop is CATKSNLGDKSYEQYF. CDR3 bases: TGTGCCACCAAAAGTAATCTCGGGGACAAGTCCTACGAGCAGTACTTC.

The rearrangement links TRBV5-4 to TRBJ1-6; the D gene is possibly TRBD1 (5 bases). Trimming stripped 1 base from V and 6 bases from J, with 14 bases between. CDR3 length: 16 amino acids. CDR1 is SGHNT, CDR2 YYREEE, per germline (reference sequence). The CDR3, as DNA: TGTGCCAGCAGCTTGCAATCGACAGCTTTTAATTCACCCCTCCACTTT. Translating it yields CASSLQSTAFNSPLHF.

This chain joins TRBV10-3 and TRBJ1-1; 11 bases are a match to TRBD1. V was clipped by 0 bases and J by 8 bases; unmatched bases: 2. CDR3 length: 14 amino acids. CDR1 and CDR2 from the germline V gene are ENHRY and SYGVKD. The chain's CDR3 is CAISESGTGGEAFF. For the CDR3, the DNA is TGTGCCATCAGTGAGTCAGGGACAGGGGGGGAAGCTTTCTTT.

As for this clone: Other DNA sequences in this specimen translate into the identical CDR3. The chain combines TRBV5-1 with TRBJ1-1, with 8 bases lining up with TRBD1. Germline trimming cut 4 bases from V and 1 base from J; bases unmatched to any gene: 3. This CDR3 comprises 14 residues. Germline lookup yields CDR1 SGHRS and CDR2 YFSETQ. CDR3: CASSLQGANTEAFF. The CDR3, as DNA: TGCGCCAGCAGCCTCCAGGGGGCGAACACTGAAGCTTTCTTT.

The rearrangement uses TRBV28 and TRBJ1-2; D perhaps matches TRBD1 (5 bases). This CDR3 is built from 14 residues. Germline CDR1 reads MDHEN; CDR2 reads SYDVKM. V gave up 3 bases and J gave up 4 bases, with 12 bases separating them. Here the CDR3 reads CASSFSRRGYGYTF. CDR3 nucleotide sequence: TGTGCCAGCAGTTTTAGTAGAAGGGGCTATGGCTACACCTTC.

The chain has TRBV6-5 and TRBJ1-6; TRBD1 matches at 7 bases. Germline trimming cut 9 bases from V and 7 bases from J; bases unmatched to any gene: 9. Per germline, CDR1 MNHEY and CDR2 SVGAGI. This CDR3 has 14 amino acids. This CDR3 reads CASSQDRTNSPLHF. CDR3 sequence (DNA): TGTGCCAGTTCCCAGGACAGGACCAATTCACCCCTCCACTTT.

The chain joins TRBV6-2 or TRBV6-3 to TRBJ1-2; the D is unclear. V dropped 6 bases and J dropped 4 bases, with 12 bases sitting between them. The CDR3 has 13 residues. The germline gives CDR1 MNHEY, CDR2 SVGEGT. CDR3 protein: CASSPYSRYGYTF. The CDR3 nucleotides read TGTGCCAGCAGCCCGTACTCCCGCTATGGCTACACCTTC.

The chain joins TRBV6-5 to TRBJ2-3; no clear D. V lost 0 bases, J lost 2 bases, and 6 bases lay in between. The CDR3 sequence is 14 residues long. Germline-derived CDR1 and CDR2 are MNHEY and SVGAGI. This CDR3 reads CASSYSRLTDTQYF. The DNA for the CDR3 is TGTGCCAGCAGTTACTCGAGGCTCACAGATACGCAGTATTTT.

The rearrangement uses TRBV5-1 and TRBJ2-2, with 7 bases aligning to TRBD1. The V gene's germline CDR1 is SGHRS and CDR2 YFSETQ. Trimming took 4 bases from V and 0 from J; bases not matched to a gene: 0. There are 14 residues in the CDR3. CDR3 amino acids: CASSQGANTGELFF. CDR3 coding DNA: TGCGCCAGCAGCCAGGGGGCGAACACCGGGGAGCTGTTTTTT.

This rearrangement joins TRBV5-5 to TRBJ1-1; 9 positions match TRBD1. Germline V gene lookup returns CDR1 SGHKS and CDR2 YYEKEE (reference sequence). V shed 0 bases and J 1 base; nucleotides not matched to a gene: 4. The CDR3 loop spans 16 amino acids. The CDR3 nucleotides read TGTGCCAGCAGCTTGGAACAGGGGGCACGGAACACTGAAGCTTTCTTT. Translating gives CASSLEQGARNTEAFF.

The J gene is TRBJ2-7, the V gene TRBV29-1, with 7 bases fitting TRBD1. Trimming cost V 4 bases and J 6 bases; bases outside gene matches: 3. This CDR3 comprises 11 residues. Looked up from germline, CDR1 is SQVTM and CDR2 is ANQGSEA. The CDR3 here is CSVVGQSEQYF. The CDR3 nucleotides read TGCAGCGTTGTGGGACAGAGCGAGCAGTACTTC.

The chain combines TRBV7-2 with TRBJ2-1, with 8 positions matching TRBD2. Germline V gene sequence: CDR1 SGHTA, CDR2 FQGNSA. The trim removed 1 base at V and 12 bases at J, leaving 8 bases unmatched. CDR3 length: 14 amino acids. CDR3 protein: CASSLEAAGVGQFF. The DNA for the CDR3 is TGTGCCAGCAGCTTAGAGGCAGCGGGAGTTGGGCAGTTCTTC.

This chain connects TRBV20-1 to TRBJ2-1; D is possibly TRBD2 (5 bases). The CDR3 length is 16 residues. Trimming left V 3 bases short and J 3 bases short, with 18 bases between. Germline CDR1 is DFQATT and CDR2 is SNEGSKA (reference sequence). The CDR3 is CSASLKERRGYNEQFF. CDR3 coding DNA: TGCAGTGCTAGTTTAAAGGAGAGACGGGGCTACAATGAGCAGTTCTTC.

This clone was observed a single time. This chain joins TRBV6-6 and TRBJ2-3, with 7 bases lining up with TRBD2. The CDR3 runs 15 residues. The V gene end was trimmed by 0 bases and the J gene end by 2 bases; junction bases not matched to a gene: 2. Germline CDR1 reads MNHNY; CDR2 reads SVGAGI (reference sequence). This CDR3 reads CASSYSLAATDTQYF. The CDR3 nucleotides are TGTGCCAGCAGTTACTCGCTAGCGGCCACAGATACGCAGTATTTT.

This clone was recorded at least ten times. The chain couples TRBV7-8 to TRBJ2-7; the match to TRBD1 covers 8 bases. The CDR3 has 15 amino acids. Germline V lookup: CDR1 SGHVS, CDR2 FQNEAQ. V trimming: 3 bases; J trimming: 2 bases; junction bases outside the gene matches: 6. CDR3 coding DNA: TGTGCCAGCAGCTTCGGGACAGGCATAGCCTACGAGCAGTACTTC. Translating gives CASSFGTGIAYEQYF.

The rearrangement links TRBV5-4 to TRBJ1-2; TRBD1 agrees at 10 bases. The V gene end was trimmed by 5 bases and the J gene end by 4 bases; junction bases not matched to a gene: 5. Germline V gives CDR1 SGHNT, CDR2 YYREEE (reference sequence). CDR3 length equals 14 residues. DNA of the CDR3: TGTGCCAGCAGTACCCGGGACAGGGGCTATGGCTACACCTTC. This gives the protein CASSTRDRGYGYTF.

The gene calls are TRBV7-2 and TRBJ1-1; the D gene is possibly TRBD1 (5 bases). This CDR3 has 13 residues. Germline CDR1 SGHTA, CDR2 FQGNSA. V lost 5 bases and J lost 1, with 8 bases in between. Here the CDR3 DNA reads TGTGCCAGCAGCATACAGGAGAACACTGAAGCTTTCTTT. As protein: CASSIQENTEAFF.

This clone has a handful of counts. This chain connects TRBV19 to TRBJ1-1; maybe TRBD1 (5 bases). Looked up from germline, CDR1 is LNHDA and CDR2 is SQIVND (reference sequence). This CDR3 has 15 amino acids. The V end lost 6 bases, the J end lost 8 bases, and 22 bases lay between the germline ends. CDR3 residues: CASSQIQGRPVEAFF. The CDR3 DNA sequence: TGTGCCAGTAGCCAAATCCAGGGCCGGCCGGTGGAAGCTTTCTTT.

This clone was detected only a few times. The rearrangement links TRBV27 to TRBJ1-6; D is unresolved. Germline V CDR1 and CDR2: MNHEY, SMNVEV (reference sequence). V shed 0 bases and J shed 8 bases, with 17 bases lying between them. The CDR3 sequence is 17 residues long. The CDR3 spells CASSLSADKSDDSPLHF. Written as DNA, the CDR3 is TGTGCCAGCAGTTTATCCGCCGACAAGTCAGACGATTCACCCCTCCACTTT.

This clone has a single count. This chain's CDR3 is CASSSGGGSGNTIYF. The DNA for the CDR3 is TGTGCCAGCAGTTCGGGGGGAGGGTCTGGAAACACCATATATTTT. V and J are TRBV6-5 and TRBJ1-3, with D maybe TRBD1 (5 bases). V was clipped by 4 bases and J by 1 base, with 11 bases between them. This CDR3 spans 15 amino acids. The germline V gene has CDR1 MNHEY and CDR2 SVGAGI.

The chain couples TRBV5-1 to TRBJ2-2, with 10 bases identical to TRBD2. This CDR3 spans 18 amino acids. Germline V CDR1 and CDR2: SGHRS, YFSETQ. With 4 bases clipped from V and 3 bases from J, the junction kept 12 bases outside the gene matches. CDR3 in amino acids: CASSPAAGGPLDTGELFF. CDR3 nucleotides: TGCGCCAGCAGCCCCGCAGCGGGAGGGCCTCTGGACACCGGGGAGCTGTTTTTT.

The chain links TRBV28 to TRBJ2-5; D is perhaps TRBD2 (6 bases). This CDR3 is built from 15 residues. The germline gives CDR1 MDHEN, CDR2 SYDVKM. Trimming took 5 bases from V and 3 from J, leaving 16 bases between them. In DNA, the CDR3 is TGTGCCAGCAGTCCCCTCGGAAGGGAGGAAGAGACCCAGTACTTC. It specifies CASSPLGREEETQYF.